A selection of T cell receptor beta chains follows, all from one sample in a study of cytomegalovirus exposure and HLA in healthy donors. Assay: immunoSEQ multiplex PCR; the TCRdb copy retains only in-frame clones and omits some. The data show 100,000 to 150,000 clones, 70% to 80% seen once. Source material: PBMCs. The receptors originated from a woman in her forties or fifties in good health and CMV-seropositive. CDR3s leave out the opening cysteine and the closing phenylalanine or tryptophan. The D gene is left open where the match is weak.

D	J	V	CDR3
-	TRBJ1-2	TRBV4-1	ASSAIQGNYGYT
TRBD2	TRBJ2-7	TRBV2	ASGPTSAYSYEQY
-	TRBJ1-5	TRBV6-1	ASSEARGGWSNQPQH
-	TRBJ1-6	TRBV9	ASSKSSSYNSPLH
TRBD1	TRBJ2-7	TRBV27	ASSLTGTGYEQY
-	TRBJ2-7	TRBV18	ASSPAEGLTYYEQY
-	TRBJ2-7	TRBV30	AWNRASYEQY
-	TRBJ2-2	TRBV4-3	ASSQDGNTGELF
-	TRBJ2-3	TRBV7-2	ASRAGSSISTDTQY
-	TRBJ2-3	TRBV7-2	ASSLAVLASTDTQY
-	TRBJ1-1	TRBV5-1	ASSLAGRGSAF
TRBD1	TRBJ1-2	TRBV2	ASSEGTGPYGYT
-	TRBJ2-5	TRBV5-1	ASSLGAVQETQY
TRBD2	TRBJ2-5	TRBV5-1	ASSYGLVETQY
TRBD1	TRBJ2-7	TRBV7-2	ASSRAGTGGYEQY
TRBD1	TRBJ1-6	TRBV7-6	ASSLAPSGGQGPSTGFH